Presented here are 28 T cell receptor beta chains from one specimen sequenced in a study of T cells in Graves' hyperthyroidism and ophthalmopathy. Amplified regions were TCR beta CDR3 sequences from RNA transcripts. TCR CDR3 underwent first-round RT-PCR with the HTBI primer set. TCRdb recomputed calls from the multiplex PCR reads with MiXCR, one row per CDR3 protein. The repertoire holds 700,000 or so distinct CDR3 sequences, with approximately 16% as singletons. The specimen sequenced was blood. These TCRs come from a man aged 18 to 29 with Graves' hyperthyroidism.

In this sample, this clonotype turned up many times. CDR3 in amino acids: CASTGQGSHEQYF. The CDR3 coding sequence is TGTGCCAGCACGGGACAGGGGTCCCACGAGCAGTACTTC. The chain links TRBV6-2 or TRBV6-3 to TRBJ2-7; 10 nucleotides line up with TRBD1. The ends lost 7 bases at V and 5 bases at J; junction bases unmatched: 5. The length of the CDR3 is 13 residues. Per germline, CDR1 MNHEY and CDR2 SVGEGT.

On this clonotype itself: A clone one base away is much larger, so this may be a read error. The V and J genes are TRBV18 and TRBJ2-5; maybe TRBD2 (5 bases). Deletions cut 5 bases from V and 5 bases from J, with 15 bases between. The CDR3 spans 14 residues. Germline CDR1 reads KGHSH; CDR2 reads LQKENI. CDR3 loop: CASSALQRRETQYF. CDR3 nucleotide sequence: TGTGCCAGCTCAGCACTCCAGAGGAGGGAGACCCAGTACTTC.

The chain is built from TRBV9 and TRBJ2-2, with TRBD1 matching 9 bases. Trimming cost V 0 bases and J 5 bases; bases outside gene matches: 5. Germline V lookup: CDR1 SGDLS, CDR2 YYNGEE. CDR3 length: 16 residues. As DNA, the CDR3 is TGTGCCAGCAGCGTAGCTGTACAGGGGGCAACCGGGGAGCTGTTTTTT. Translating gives CASSVAVQGATGELFF.

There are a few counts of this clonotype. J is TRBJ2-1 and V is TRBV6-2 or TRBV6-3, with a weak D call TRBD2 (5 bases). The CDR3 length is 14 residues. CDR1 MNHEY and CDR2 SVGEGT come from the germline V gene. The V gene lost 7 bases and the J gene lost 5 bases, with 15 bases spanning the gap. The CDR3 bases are TGTGCCAGCAAGAGTCCGGGGTTGAACAATGAGCAGTTCTTC. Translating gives CASKSPGLNNEQFF.

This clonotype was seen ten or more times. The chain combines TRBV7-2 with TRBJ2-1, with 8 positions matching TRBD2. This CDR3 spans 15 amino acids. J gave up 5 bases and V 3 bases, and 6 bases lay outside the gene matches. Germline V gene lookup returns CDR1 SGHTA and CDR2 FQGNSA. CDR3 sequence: CASSLERESHNEQFF. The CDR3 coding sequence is TGTGCCAGCAGCTTGGAGCGGGAGTCGCACAATGAGCAGTTCTTC. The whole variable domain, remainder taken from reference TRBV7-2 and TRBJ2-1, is GAGVSQSPSNKVTEKGKDVELRCDPISGHTALYWYRQSLGQGLEFLIYFQGNSAPDKSGLPSDRFSAERTGGSVSTLTIQRTQQEDSAVYLCASSLERESHNEQFFGPGTRLTVL.

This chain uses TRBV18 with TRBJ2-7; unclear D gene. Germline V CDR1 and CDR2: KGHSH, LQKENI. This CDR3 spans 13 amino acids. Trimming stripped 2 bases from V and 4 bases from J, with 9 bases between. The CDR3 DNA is TGTGCCAGCTCACCAGCGACGGATTACGAGCAGTACTTC. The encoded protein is CASSPATDYEQYF. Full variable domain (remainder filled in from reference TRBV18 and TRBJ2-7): NAGVMQNPRHLVRRRGQEARLRCSPMKGHSHVYWYRQLPEEGLKFMVYLQKENIIDESGMPKERFSAEFPKEGPSILRIQQVVRGDSAAYFCASSPATDYEQYFGPGTRLTVT.

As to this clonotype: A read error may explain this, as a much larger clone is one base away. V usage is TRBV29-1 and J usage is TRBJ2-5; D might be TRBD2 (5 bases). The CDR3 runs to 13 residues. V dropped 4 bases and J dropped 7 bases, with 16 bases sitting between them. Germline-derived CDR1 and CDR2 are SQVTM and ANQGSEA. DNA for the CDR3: TGCAGCGTTGGTTTCGGGGTTGGAGGGACCCAGTACTTC. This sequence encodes CSVGFGVGGTQYF.

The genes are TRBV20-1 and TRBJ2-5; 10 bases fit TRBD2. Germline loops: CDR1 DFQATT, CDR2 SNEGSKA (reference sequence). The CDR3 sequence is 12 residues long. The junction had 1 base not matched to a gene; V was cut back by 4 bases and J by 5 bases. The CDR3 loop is CSAKREGETQYF. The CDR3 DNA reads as TGCAGTGCTAAGCGGGAGGGGGAGACCCAGTACTTC.

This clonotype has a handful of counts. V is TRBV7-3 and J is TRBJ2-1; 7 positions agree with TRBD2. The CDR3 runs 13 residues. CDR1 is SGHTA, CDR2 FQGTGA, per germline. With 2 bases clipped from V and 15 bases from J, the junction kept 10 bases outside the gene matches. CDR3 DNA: TGTGCCAGCAGCTTATTCCCTAGCGGCTCCTGGTTCTTC. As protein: CASSLFPSGSWFF.

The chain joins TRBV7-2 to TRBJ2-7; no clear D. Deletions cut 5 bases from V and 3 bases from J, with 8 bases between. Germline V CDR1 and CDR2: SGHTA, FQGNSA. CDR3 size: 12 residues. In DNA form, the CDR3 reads TGTGCCAGCAGCGCGTGGGGCTACGAGCAGTACTTC. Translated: CASSAWGYEQYF.

CDR3 in amino acids: CASSPRDRGPLEAFF. The CDR3 DNA sequence: TGTGCCAGCAGCCCCCGGGACAGGGGGCCCCTTGAAGCTTTCTTT. This chain joins TRBV7-2 and TRBJ1-1; 12 bases map to TRBD1. This CDR3 is built from 15 residues. CDR1 and CDR2 (germline): SGHTA, FQGNSA. Trimming at V came to 5 bases and at J to 7 bases, leaving 8 bases not matched to a gene. Variable domain in full (rest from reference TRBV7-2 and TRBJ1-1): GAGVSQSPSNKVTEKGKDVELRCDPISGHTALYWYRQSLGQGLEFLIYFQGNSAPDKSGLPSDRFSAERTGGSVSTLTIQRTQQEDSAVYLCASSPRDRGPLEAFFGQGTRLTVV.

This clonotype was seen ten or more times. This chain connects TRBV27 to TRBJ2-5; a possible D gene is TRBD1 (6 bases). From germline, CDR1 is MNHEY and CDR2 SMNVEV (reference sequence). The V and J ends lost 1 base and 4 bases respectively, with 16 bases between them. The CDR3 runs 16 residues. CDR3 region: CASSLFGRGRAETQYF. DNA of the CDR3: TGTGCCAGCAGTTTATTCGGCAGGGGTAGGGCAGAGACCCAGTACTTC.

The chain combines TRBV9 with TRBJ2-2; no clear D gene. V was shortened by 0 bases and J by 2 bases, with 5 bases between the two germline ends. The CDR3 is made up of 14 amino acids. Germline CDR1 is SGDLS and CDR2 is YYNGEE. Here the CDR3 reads CASSVDSNTGELFF. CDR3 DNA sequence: TGTGCCAGCAGCGTAGACAGCAACACCGGGGAGCTGTTTTTT.

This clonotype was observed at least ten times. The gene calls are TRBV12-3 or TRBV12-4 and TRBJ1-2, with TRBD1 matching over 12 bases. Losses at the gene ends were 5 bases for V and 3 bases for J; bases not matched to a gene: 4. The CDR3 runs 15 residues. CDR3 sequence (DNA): TGTGCCAGCAGTACCGGGACAGGGGGCGACTATGGCTACACCTTC. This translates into CASSTGTGGDYGYTF.

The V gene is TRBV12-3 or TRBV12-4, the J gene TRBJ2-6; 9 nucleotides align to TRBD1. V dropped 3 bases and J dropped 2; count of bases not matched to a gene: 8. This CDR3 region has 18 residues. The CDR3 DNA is TGTGCCAGCAGTTTTGAAGGCGACAGGGGGACTGGGGCCAACGTCCTGACTTTC. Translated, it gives CASSFEGDRGTGANVLTF.

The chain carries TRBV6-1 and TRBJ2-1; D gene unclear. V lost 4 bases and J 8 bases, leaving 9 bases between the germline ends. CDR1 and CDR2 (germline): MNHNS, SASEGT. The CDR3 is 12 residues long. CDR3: CASSVGFYEQFF. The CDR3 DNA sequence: TGTGCCAGCAGTGTAGGTTTCTATGAGCAGTTCTTC.

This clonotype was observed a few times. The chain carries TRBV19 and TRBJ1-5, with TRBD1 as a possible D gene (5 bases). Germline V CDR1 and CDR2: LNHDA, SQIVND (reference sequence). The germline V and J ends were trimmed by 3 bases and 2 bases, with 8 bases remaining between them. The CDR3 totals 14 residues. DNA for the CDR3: TGTGCCAGTAGTATGACCAGGGGCAATCAGCCCCAGCATTTT. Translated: CASSMTRGNQPQHF.

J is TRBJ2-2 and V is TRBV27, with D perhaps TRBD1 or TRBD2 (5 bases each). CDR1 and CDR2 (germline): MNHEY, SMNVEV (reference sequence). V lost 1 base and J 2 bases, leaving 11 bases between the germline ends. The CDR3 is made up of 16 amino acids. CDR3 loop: CASSLLGPGNTGELFF. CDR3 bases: TGTGCCAGCAGTTTATTGGGACCGGGCAACACCGGGGAGCTGTTTTTT.

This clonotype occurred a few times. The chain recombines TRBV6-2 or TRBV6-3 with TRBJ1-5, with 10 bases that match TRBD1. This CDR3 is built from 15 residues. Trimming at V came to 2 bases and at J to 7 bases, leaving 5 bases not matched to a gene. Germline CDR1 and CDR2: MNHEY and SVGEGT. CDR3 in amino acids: CASSYPGQGVQPQHF. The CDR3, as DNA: TGTGCCAGCAGTTACCCCGGACAGGGGGTACAGCCCCAGCATTTT.

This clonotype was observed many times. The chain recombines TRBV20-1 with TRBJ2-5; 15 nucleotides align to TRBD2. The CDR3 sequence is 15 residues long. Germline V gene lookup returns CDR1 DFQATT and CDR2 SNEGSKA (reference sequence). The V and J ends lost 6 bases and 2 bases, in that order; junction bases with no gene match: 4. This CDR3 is CSAAGLAGGQETQYF. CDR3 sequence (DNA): TGCAGTGCAGCCGGACTAGCGGGAGGGCAAGAGACCCAGTACTTC.

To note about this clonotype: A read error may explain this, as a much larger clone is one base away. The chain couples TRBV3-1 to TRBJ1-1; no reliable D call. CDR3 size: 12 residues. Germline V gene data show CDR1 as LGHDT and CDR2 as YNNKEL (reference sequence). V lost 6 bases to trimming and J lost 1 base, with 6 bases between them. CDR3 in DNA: TGTGCCAGCAGTGAACCGAACACTGAAGCTTTCTTT. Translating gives CASSEPNTEAFF.

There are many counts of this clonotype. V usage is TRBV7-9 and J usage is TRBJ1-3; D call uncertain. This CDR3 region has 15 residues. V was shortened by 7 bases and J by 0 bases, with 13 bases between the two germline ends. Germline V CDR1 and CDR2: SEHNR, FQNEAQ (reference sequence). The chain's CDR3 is CASTPPVYSGNTIYF. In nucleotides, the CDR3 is TGTGCCAGCACCCCTCCGGTGTACTCTGGAAACACCATATATTTT.

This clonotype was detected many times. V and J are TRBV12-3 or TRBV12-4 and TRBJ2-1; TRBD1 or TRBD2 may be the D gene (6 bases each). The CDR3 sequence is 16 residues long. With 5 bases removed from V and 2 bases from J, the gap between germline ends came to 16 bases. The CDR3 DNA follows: TGTGCCAGCAGTAAGGGGGGCGGTAGAACCTACAATGAGCAGTTCTTC. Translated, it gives CASSKGGGRTYNEQFF.

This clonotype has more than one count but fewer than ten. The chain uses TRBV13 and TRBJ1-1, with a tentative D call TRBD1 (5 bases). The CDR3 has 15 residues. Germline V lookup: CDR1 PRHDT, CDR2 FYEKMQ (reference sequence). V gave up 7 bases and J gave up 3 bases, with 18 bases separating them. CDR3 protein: CASTLMGQGYTEAFF. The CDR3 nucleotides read TGTGCCAGCACCCTTATGGGGCAGGGCTACACTGAAGCTTTCTTT.

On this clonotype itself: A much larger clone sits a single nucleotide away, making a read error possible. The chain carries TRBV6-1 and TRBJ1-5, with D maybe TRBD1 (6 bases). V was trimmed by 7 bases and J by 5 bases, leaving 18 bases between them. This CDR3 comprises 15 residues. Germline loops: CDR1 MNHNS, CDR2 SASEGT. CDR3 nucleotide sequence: TGTGCCAGCAAGGGCGGGGGGCTTCCCTATCAGCCCCAGCATTTT. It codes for CASKGGGLPYQPQHF.

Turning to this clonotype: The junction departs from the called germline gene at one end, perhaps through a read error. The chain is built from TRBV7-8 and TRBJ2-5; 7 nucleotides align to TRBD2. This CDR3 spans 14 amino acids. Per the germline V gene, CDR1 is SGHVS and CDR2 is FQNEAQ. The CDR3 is CVSSRGLLQETQYF. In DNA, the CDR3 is TGTGTCAGCAGCCGGGGACTACTCCAAGAGACCCAGTACTTC.

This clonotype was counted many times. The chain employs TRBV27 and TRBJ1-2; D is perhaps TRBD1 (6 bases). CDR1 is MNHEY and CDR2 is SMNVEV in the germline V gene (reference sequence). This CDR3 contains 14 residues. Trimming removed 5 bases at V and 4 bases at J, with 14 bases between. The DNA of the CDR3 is TGTGCCAGCAGTCCGGGGGGCGCGAGCTATGGCTACACCTTC. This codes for CASSPGGASYGYTF.

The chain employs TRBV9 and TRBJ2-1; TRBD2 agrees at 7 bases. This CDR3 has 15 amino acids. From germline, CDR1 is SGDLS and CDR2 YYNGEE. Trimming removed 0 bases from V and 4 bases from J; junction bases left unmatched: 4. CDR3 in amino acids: CASSVGGAGYNEQFF. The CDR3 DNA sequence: TGTGCCAGCAGCGTAGGGGGAGCGGGGTACAATGAGCAGTTCTTC.